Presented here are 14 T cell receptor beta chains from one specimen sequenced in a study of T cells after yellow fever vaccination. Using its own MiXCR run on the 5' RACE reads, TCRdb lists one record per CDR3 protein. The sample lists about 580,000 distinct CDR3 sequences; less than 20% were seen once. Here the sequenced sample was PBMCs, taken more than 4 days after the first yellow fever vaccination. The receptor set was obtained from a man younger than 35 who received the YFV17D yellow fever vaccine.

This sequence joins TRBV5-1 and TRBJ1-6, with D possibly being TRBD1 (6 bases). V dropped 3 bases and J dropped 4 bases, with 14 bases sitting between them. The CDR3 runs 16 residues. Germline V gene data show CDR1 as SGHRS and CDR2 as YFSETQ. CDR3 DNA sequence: TGCGCCAGCAGCTCACAGGGCCCGGGATATAATTCACCCCTCCACTTT. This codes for CASSSQGPGYNSPLHF.

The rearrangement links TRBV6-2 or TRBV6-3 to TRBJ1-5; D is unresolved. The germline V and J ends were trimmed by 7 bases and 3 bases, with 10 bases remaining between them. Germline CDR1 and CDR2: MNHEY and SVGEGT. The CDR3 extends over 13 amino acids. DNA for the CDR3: TGTGCCAGCACCTGGACGGACAATCAGCCCCAGCATTTT. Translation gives CASTWTDNQPQHF.

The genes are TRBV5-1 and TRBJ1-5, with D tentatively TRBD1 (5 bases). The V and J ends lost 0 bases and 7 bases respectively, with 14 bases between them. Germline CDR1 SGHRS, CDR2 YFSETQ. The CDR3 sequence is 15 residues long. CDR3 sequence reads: CASSLGSGTGQPQHF. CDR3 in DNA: TGCGCCAGCAGCTTGGGCTCAGGGACGGGGCAGCCCCAGCATTTT.

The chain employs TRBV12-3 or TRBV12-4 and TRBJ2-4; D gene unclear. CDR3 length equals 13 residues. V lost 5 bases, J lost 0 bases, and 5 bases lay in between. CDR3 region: CASSDVAKNIQYF. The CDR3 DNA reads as TGTGCCAGCAGTGATGTAGCCAAAAACATTCAGTACTTC.

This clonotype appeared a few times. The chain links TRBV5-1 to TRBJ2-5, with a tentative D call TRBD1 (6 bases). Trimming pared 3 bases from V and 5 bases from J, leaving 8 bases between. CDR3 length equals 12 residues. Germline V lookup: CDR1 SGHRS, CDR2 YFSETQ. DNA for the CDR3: TGCGCCAGCAGCTCAACAGGGGAGACCCAGTACTTC. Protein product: CASSSTGETQYF.

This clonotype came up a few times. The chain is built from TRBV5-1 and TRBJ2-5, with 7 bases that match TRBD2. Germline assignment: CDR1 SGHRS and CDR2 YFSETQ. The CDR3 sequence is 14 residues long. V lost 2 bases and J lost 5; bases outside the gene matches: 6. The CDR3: CASSFPRGSETQYF. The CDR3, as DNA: TGCGCCAGCAGCTTCCCGCGGGGGTCGGAGACCCAGTACTTC.

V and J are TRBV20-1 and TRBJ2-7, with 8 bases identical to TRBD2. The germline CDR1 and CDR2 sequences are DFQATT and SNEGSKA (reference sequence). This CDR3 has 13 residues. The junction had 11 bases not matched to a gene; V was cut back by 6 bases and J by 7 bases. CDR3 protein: CSAPGTSYLEQYF. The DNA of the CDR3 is TGCAGTGCGCCCGGGACTAGTTATCTTGAGCAGTACTTC.

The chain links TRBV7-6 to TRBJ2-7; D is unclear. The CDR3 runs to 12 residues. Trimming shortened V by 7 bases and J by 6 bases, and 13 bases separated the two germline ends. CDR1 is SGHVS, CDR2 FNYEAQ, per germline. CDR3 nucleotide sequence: TGTGCCAGCACCAACACGGACCGCGAGCAGTACTTC. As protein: CASTNTDREQYF.

This chain's CDR3 is CASSRGRGSNQPQHF. CDR3 coding DNA: TGTGCCAGCAGCCGGGGCCGGGGGAGCAATCAGCCCCAGCATTTT. The chain has TRBV5-6 and TRBJ1-5; D is perhaps TRBD1 (5 bases). This CDR3 spans 15 amino acids. Germline V lookup: CDR1 SGHDT, CDR2 YYEEEE. Deletions cut 4 bases from V and 1 base from J, with 12 bases between.

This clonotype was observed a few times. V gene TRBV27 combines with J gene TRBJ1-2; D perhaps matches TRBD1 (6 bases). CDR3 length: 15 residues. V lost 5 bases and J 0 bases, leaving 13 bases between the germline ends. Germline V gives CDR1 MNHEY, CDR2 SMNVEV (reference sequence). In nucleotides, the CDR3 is TGTGCCAGCAGTCATTATCAGGGGACTAACTATGGCTACACCTTC. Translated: CASSHYQGTNYGYTF.

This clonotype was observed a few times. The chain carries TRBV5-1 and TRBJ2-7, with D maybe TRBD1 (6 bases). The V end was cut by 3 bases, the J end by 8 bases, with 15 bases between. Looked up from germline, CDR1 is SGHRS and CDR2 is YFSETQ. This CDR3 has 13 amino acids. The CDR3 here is CASSWRQDTQQYF. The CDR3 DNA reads TGCGCCAGCAGCTGGAGACAGGATACCCAGCAGTACTTC.

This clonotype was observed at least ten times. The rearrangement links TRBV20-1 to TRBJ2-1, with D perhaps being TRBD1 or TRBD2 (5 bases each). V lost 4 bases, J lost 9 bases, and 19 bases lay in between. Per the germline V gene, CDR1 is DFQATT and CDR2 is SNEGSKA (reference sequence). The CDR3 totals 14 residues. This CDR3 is CSAMGPLATGEQFF. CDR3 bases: TGCAGTGCTATGGGACCCCTAGCCACTGGTGAGCAGTTCTTC.

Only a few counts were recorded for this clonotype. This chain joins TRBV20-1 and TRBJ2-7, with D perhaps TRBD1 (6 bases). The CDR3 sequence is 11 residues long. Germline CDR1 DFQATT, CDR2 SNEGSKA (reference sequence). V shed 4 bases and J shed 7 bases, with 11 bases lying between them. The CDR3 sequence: CSATGVGEQYV. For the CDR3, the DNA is TGCAGTGCTACAGGGGTAGGGGAGCAGTACGTC.

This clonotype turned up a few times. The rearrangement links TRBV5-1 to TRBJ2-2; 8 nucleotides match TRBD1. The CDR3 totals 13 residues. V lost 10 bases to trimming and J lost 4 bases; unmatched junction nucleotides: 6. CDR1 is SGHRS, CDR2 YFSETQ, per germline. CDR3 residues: CAGRTGRTGELFF. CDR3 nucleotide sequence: TGCGCCGGACGGACAGGGCGCACCGGGGAGCTGTTTTTT.